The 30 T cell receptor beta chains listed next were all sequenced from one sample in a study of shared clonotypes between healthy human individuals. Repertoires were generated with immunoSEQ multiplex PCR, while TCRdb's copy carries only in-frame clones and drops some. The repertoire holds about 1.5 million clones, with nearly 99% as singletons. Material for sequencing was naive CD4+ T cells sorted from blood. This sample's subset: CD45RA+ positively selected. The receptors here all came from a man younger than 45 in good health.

The CDR3 here is CSASGAGGSYEQYF. CDR3 nucleotides: TGCAGCGCCTCCGGGGCGGGAGGCTCCTACGAGCAGTACTTC. V usage is TRBV29-1 and J usage is TRBJ2-7; 8 nucleotides line up with TRBD2. CDR3 length equals 14 residues. Germline V gives CDR1 SQVTM, CDR2 ANQGSEA. With V trimmed by 7 bases and J by 0 bases, 8 bases remained unmatched.

Here the CDR3 reads CASSSDRGYTEAFF. The DNA of the CDR3 is TGTGCCAGCAGTTCGGACAGGGGGTACACTGAAGCTTTCTTT. The chain couples TRBV27 to TRBJ1-1, with 10 bases identical to TRBD1. The CDR3 spans 14 residues. CDR1 and CDR2 from the germline V gene are MNHEY and SMNVEV (reference sequence). V shed 4 bases and J 3 bases; nucleotides not matched to a gene: 2.

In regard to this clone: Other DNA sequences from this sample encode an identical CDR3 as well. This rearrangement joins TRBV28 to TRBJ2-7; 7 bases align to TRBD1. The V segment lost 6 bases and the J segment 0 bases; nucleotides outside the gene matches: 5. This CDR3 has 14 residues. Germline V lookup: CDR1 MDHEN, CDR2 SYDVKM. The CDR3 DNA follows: TGTGCCAGCAGCCCCGGGACAGCCTCCTACGAGCAGTACTTC. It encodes CASSPGTASYEQYF. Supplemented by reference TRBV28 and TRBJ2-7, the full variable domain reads DVKVTQSSRYLVKRTGEKVFLECVQDMDHENMFWYRQDPGLGLRLIYFSYDVKMKEKGDIPEGYSVSREKKERFSLILESASTNQTSMYLCASSPGTASYEQYFGPGTRLTVT.

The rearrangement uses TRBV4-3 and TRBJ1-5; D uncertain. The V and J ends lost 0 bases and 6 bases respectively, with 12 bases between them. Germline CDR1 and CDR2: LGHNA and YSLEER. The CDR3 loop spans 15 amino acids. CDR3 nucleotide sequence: TGCGCCAGCAGCCAAGATGGGCAGCTTTCTCAGCCCCAGCATTTT. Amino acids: CASSQDGQLSQPQHF.

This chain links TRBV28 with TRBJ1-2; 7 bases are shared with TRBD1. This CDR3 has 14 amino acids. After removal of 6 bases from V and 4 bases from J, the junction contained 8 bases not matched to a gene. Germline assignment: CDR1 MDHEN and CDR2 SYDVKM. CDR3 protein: CASRVGGGGYGYTF. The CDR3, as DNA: TGTGCCAGCAGGGTTGGAGGGGGCGGCTATGGCTACACCTTC.

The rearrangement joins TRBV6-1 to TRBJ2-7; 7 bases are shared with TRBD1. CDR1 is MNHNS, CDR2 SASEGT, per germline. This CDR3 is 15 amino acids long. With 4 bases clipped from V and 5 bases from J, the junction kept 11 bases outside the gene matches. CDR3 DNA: TGTGCCAGCAGTGCTCTATCGGGACAGTCTCACGAGCAGTACTTC. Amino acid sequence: CASSALSGQSHEQYF.

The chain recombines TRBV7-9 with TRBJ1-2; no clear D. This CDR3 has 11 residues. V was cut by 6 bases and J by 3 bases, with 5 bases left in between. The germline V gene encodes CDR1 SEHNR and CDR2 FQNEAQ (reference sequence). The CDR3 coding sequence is TGTGCCAGCAGACTCCACTATGGCTACACCTTC. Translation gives CASRLHYGYTF.

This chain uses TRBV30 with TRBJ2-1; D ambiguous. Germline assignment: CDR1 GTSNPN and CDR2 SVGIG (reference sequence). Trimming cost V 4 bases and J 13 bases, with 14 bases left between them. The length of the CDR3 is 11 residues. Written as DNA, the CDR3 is TGTGCCTGGAAAGAATGGGAAATTCAGTTCTTC. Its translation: CAWKEWEIQFF.

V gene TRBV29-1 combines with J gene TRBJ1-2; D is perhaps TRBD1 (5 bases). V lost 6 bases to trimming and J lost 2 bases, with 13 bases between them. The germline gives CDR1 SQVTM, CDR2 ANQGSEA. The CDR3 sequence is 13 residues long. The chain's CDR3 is CSVRGVLNYGYTF. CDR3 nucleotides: TGCAGCGTGAGAGGGGTCTTGAACTATGGCTACACCTTC.

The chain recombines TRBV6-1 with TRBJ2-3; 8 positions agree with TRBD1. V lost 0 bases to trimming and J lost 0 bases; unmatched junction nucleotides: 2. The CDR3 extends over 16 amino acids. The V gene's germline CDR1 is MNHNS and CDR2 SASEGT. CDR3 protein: CASSEAWDRSTDTQYF. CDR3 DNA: TGTGCCAGCAGTGAAGCGTGGGACAGGAGCACAGATACGCAGTATTTT.

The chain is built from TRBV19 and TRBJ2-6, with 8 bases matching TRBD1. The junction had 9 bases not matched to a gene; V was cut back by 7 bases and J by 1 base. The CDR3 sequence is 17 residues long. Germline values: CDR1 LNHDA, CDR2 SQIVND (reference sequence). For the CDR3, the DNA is TGTGCCAGTAATACCAGGGGGCCCCAATCTGGGGCCAACGTCCTGACTTTC. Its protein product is CASNTRGPQSGANVLTF. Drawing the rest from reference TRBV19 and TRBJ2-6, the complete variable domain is DGGITQSPKYLFRKEGQNVTLSCEQNLNHDAMYWYRQDPGQGLRLIYYSQIVNDFQKGDIAEGYSVSREKKESFPLTVTSAQKNPTAFYLCASNTRGPQSGANVLTFGAGSRLTVL.

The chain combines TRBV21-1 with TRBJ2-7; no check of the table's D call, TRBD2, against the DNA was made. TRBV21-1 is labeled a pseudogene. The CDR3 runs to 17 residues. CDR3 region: CASSSIWRKRPSYEQYF. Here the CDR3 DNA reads TGTGCCAGCAGCTCTATCTGGCGGAAGCGCCCCTCCTACGAGCAGTACTTC.

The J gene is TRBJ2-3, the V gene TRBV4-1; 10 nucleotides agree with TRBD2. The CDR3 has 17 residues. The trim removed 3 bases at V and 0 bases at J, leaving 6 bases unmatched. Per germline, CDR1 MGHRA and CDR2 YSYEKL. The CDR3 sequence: CASSQIIAGGSTDTQYF. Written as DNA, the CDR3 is TGCGCCAGCAGCCAGATTATAGCGGGAGGCAGCACAGATACGCAGTATTTT.

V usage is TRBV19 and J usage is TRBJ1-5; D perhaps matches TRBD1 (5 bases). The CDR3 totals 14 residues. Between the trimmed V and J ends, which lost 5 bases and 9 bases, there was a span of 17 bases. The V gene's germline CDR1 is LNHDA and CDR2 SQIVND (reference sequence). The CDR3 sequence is CASSRGGDLGPQHF. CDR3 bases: TGTGCCAGTAGTCGTGGGGGGGACTTAGGGCCCCAGCATTTT.

The CDR3 loop reads CASGTDRVLAGNYEQYF. The DNA for the CDR3 is TGTGCCAGCGGGACGGACAGGGTGCTAGCGGGGAACTACGAGCAGTACTTC. The rearrangement links TRBV28 to TRBJ2-7, with D possibly matching TRBD2 (9 bases). CDR3 size: 17 residues. V was shortened by 8 bases and J by 3 bases, with 26 bases between the two germline ends. Germline CDR1 and CDR2: MDHEN and SYDVKM. Together with reference TRBV28 and TRBJ2-7, the CDR3 gives the full variable domain: DVKVTQSSRYLVKRTGEKVFLECVQDMDHENMFWYRQDPGLGLRLIYFSYDVKMKEKGDIPEGYSVSREKKERFSLILESASTNQTSMYLCASGTDRVLAGNYEQYFGPGTRLTVT.

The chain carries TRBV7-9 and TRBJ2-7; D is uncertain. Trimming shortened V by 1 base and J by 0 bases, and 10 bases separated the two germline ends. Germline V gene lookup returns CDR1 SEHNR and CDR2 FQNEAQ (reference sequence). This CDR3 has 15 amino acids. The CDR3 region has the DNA TGTGCCAGCAGCTTAGTTCGAGGCAGCTCCTACGAGCAGTACTTC. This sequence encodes CASSLVRGSSYEQYF.

The CDR3 reads CASSLEFVSYEQYF. The CDR3 DNA sequence: TGTGCCAGCAGCTTAGAATTCGTTAGCTACGAGCAGTACTTC. V is TRBV11-2 and J is TRBJ2-7; D remains ambiguous. This CDR3 is built from 14 residues. The V end lost 0 bases, the J end lost 3 bases, and 9 bases lay between the germline ends. CDR1 and CDR2 (germline): SGHAT, FQNNGV.

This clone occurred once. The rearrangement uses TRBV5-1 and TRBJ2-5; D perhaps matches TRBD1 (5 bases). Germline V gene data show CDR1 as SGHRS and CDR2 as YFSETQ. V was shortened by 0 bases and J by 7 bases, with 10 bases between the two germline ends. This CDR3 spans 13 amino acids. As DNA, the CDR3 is TGCGCCAGCAGCTTGGCACAGCAGGGGACCCAGTACTTC. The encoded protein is CASSLAQQGTQYF.

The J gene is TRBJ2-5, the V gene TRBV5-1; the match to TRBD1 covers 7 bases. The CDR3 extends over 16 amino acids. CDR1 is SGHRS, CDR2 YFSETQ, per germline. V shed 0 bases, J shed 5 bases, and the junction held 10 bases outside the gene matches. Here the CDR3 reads CASSLGRTGQFETQYF. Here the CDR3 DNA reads TGCGCCAGCAGCTTGGGGCGGACAGGACAATTCGAGACCCAGTACTTC.

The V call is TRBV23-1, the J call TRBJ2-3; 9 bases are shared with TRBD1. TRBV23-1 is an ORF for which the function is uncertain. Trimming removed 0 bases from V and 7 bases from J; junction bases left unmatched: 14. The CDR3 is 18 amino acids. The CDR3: CASSQSGDRAGDAYTQYF. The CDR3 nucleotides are TGCGCCAGCAGTCAATCAGGGGACAGGGCGGGAGATGCATATACGCAGTATTTT.

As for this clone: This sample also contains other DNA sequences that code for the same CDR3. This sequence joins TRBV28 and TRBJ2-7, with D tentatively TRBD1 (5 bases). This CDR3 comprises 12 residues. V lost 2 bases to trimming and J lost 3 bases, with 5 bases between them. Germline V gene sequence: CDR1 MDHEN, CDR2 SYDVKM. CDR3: CASSLRGYEQYF. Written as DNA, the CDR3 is TGTGCCAGCAGTTTAAGGGGCTACGAGCAGTACTTC.

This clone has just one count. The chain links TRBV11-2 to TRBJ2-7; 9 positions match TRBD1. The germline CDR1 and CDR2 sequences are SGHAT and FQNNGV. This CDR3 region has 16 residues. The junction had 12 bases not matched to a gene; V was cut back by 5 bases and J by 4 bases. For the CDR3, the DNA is TGTGCCAGCAGCCATTTGACCGGGACAGGGATATACGAGCAGTACTTC. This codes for CASSHLTGTGIYEQYF.

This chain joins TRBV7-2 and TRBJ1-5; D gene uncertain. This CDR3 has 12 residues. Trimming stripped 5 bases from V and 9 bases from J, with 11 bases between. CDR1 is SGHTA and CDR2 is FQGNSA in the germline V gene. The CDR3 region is CASSLEAGPQHF. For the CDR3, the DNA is TGTGCCAGCAGCCTAGAAGCAGGGCCCCAGCATTTT. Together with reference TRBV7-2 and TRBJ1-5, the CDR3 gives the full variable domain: GAGVSQSPSNKVTEKGKDVELRCDPISGHTALYWYRQSLGQGLEFLIYFQGNSAPDKSGLPSDRFSAERTGGSVSTLTIQRTQQEDSAVYLCASSLEAGPQHFGDGTRLSIL.

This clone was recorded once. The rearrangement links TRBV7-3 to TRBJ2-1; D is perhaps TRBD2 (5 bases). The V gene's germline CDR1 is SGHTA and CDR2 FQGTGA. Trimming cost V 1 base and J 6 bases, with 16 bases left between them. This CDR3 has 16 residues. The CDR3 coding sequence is TGTGCCAGCAGCTTAAAGGCGCTAGCAAAAAGCAATGAGCAGTTCTTC. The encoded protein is CASSLKALAKSNEQFF.

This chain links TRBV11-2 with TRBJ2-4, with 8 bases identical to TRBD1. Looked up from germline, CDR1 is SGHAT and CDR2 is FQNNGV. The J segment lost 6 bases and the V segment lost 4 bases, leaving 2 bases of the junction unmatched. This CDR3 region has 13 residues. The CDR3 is CASSSGGGNIQYF. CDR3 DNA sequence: TGTGCCAGCAGCTCAGGGGGCGGAAACATTCAGTACTTC.

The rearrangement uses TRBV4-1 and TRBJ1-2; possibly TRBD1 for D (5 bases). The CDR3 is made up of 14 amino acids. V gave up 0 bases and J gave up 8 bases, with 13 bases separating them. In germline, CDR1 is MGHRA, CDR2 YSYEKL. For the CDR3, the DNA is TGCGCCAGCAGCCAAGATTTTTCAGGGCGGGGCTACACCTTC. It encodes CASSQDFSGRGYTF.

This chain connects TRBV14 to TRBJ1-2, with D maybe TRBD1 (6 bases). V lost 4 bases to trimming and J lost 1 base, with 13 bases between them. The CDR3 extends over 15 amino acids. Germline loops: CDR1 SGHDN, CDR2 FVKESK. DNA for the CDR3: TGTGCCAGCAGCCCCTTGGACAGAATTAACTATGGCTACACCTTC. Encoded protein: CASSPLDRINYGYTF. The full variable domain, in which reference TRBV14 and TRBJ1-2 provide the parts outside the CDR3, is EAGVTQFPSHSVIEKGQTVTLRCDPISGHDNLYWYRRVMGKEIKFLLHFVKESKQDESGMPNNRFLAERTGGTYSTLKVQPAELEDSGVYFCASSPLDRINYGYTFGSGTRLTVV.

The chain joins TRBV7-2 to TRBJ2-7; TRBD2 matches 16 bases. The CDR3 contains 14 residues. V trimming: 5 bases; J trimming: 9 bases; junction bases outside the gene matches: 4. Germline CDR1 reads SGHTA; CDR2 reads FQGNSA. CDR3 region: CASSTGTSGRVQYF. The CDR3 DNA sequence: TGTGCCAGCAGCACAGGGACTAGCGGGAGGGTGCAGTACTTC.

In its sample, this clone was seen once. The CDR3 bases are TGTGCCAGCTCACCCCTACTGGCCGGGGCAAGGGTGAACACTGAAGCTTTCTTT. Its translation: CASSPLLAGARVNTEAFF. The chain carries TRBV18 and TRBJ1-1; a possible D gene is TRBD1 (5 bases). Per the germline V gene, CDR1 is KGHSH and CDR2 is LQKENI. The CDR3 extends over 18 amino acids. V dropped 3 bases and J dropped 0 bases, with 20 bases sitting between them.

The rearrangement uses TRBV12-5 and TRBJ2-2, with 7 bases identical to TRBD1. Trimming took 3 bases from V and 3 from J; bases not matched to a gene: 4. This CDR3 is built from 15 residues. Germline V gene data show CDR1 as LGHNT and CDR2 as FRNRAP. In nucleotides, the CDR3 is TGTGCTAGTGGTTTACTGACAGGGTACACCGGGGAGCTGTTTTTT. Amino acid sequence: CASGLLTGYTGELFF.